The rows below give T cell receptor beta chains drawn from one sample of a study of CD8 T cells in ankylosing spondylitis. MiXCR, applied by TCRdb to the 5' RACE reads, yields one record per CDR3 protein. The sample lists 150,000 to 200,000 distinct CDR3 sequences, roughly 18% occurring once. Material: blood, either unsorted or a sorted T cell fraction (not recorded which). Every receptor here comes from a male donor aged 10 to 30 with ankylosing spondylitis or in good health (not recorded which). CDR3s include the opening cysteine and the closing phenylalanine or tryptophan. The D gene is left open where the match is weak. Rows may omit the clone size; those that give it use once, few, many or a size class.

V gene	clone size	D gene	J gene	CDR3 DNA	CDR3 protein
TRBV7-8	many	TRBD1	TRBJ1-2	TGTGCCAGCAGCCCGAAGGGACAGGGTGACTATGGCTACACCTTC	CASSPKGQGDYGYTF
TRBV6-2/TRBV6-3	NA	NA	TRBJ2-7	TGTGCCAGCAGTTACTCGATAATGACAGACGAGCAGTACTTC	CASSYSIMTDEQYF
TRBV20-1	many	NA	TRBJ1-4	TGCAGTGGATGGTCGAGTAATGAAAAACTGTTTTTT	CSGWSSNEKLFF
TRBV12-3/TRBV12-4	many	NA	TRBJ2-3	TGTGCCAGCAGTCCTTCGCCGGATACGCAGTATTTT	CASSPSPDTQYF
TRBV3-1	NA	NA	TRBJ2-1	TGTGCCAGCAGCCAAGTTGACCTTAGGGATGAGCAGTTCTTC	CASSQVDLRDEQFF
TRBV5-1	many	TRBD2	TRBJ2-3	TGCGCCAGCACGGCCCTTGAGGGACTAGCGGGATACACAGATACGCAGTATTTT	CASTALEGLAGYTDTQYF
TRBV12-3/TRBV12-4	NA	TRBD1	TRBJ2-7	TGTGCCAGCAGTTTATCGGGACAGGGCTACGAGCAGTACTTC	CASSLSGQGYEQYF
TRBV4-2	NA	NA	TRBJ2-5	TGTGCCAGCAGCCAAAAGAGGGCAGGGGAAGAGACCCAGTACTTC	CASSQKRAGEETQYF
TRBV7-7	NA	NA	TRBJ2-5	TGTGCCAGCAGCTCGACCCCTGAAGGGACCCAGTACTTC	CASSSTPEGTQYF
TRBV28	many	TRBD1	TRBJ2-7	TGCTCGACAGGGATTCCCTACGAGCAGTACTTC	CSTGIPYEQYF
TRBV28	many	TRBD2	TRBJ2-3	TGTGCCAGCAGTAGGTCAGCGGGAGCGCAGTATTTT	CASSRSAGAQYF
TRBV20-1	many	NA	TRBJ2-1	TGCAGTGCTAAACAAGCGGTGGATGAGCAGTTCTTC	CSAKQAVDEQFF